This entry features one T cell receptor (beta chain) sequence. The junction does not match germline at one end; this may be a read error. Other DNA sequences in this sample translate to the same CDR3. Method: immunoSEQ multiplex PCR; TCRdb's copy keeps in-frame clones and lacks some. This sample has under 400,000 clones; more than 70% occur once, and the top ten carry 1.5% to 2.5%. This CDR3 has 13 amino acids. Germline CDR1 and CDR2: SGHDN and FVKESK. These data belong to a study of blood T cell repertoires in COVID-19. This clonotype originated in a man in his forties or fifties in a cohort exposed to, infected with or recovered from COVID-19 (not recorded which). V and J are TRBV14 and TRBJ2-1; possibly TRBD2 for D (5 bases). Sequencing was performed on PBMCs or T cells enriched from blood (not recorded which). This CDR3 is CASSQDLAGEQFF. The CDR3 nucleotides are TGTGCCAGCAGTCAAGACCTAGCAGGTGAGCAGTTCTTC.